The 3 T cell receptor beta chains below all came from one sample that was sequenced in a study of molecular identifiers for immune sequencing clone quantification. Each CDR3 protein is one row after TCRdb ran MiXCR on the PCR reads. This table has about 510,000 distinct CDR3 sequences, under 30% appearing once. The sequencing input was naive CD8+ T cells from blood, with Jurkat cell RNA spiked in. The sample's subset: FACS-sorted CD8+CD4-CCR7+CD45RA+ naive T cells. The source of these receptors is a human donor in good health. Some libraries in this study had Jurkat cell RNA spiked in.

This clonotype was counted many times. The V gene is TRBV7-6, the J gene TRBJ1-5, with 7 positions matching TRBD1. The J segment lost 7 bases and the V segment lost 5 bases, leaving 2 bases of the junction unmatched. Germline CDR1 SGHVS, CDR2 FNYEAQ. The CDR3 has 12 amino acids. CDR3 bases: TGTGCCAGCAGCGAGACAGGGCAGCCCCAGCATTTT. Translated, it gives CASSETGQPQHF.

The chain combines TRBV24-1 with TRBJ2-1; D is perhaps TRBD1 (6 bases). The CDR3 contains 14 residues. V lost 5 bases and J lost 3, with 10 bases in between. Per germline, CDR1 KGHDR and CDR2 SFDVKD. The CDR3 here is CATSARGLYNEQFF. For the CDR3, the DNA is TGTGCCACCAGTGCCAGGGGCCTCTACAATGAGCAGTTCTTC.

Note on this clonotype: This may be a read error: a much more frequent sequence differs by one nucleotide. The V gene is TRBV2, the J gene TRBJ1-5; D is unresolved. Germline V gene data show CDR1 as SNHLY and CDR2 as FYNNEI. CDR3 size: 16 residues. Written as DNA, the CDR3 is TGTGCCAGCGGTGAATTAGGCGGATTAAACAATCAGCCCCAGCATTTT. Amino acid sequence: CASGELGGLNNQPQHF.